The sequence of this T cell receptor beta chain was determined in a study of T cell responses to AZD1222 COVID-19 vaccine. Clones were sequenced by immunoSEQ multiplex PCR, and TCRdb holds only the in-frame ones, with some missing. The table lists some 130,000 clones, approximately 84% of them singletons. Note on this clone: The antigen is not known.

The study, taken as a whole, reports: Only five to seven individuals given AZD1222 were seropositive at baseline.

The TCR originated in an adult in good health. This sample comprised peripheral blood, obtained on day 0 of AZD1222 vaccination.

The DNA for the CDR3 is TGTGCCAGCAGCCTGGACAGCTCTGGGGCCAACGTCCTGACTTTC. Translated, it gives CASSLDSSGANVLTF. V gene TRBV9 combines with J gene TRBJ2-6; tentatively, D is TRBD1 (6 bases). The V end lost 4 bases, the J end lost 0 bases, and 8 bases lay between the germline ends. This CDR3 is 15 amino acids long. Germline V gives CDR1 SGDLS, CDR2 YYNGEE.